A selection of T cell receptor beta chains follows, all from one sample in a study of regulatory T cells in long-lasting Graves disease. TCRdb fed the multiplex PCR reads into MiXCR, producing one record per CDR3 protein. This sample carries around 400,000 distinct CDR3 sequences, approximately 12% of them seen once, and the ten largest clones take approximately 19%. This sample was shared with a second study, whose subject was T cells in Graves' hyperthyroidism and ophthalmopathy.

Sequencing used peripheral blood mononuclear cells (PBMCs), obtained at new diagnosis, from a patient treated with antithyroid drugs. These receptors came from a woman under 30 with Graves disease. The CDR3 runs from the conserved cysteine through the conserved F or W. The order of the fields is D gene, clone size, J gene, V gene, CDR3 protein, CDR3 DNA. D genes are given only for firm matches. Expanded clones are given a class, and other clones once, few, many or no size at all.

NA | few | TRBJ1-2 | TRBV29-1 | CSVEKGRINYGYTF | TGCAGCGTTGAAAAGGGCAGGATTAACTATGGCTACACCTTC
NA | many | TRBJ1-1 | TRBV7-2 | CASSLVGGEAFF | TGTGCCAGCAGCTTAGTTGGCGGTGAAGCTTTCTTT
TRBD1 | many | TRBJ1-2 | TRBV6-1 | CASSQTRGESNYGYTF | TGTGCCAGCAGCCAGACCAGGGGGGAATCTAACTATGGCTACACCTTC
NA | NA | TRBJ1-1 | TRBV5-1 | CASSFGGAGTEAFF | TGCGCCAGCAGCTTCGGGGGCGCGGGCACTGAAGCTTTCTTT
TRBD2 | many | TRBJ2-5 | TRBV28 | CATSGGAATQETQYF | TGTGCCACTTCCGGGGGGGCCGCAACCCAAGAGACCCAGTACTTC
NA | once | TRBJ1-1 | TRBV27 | CASSSSGLRGDTEAFF | TGTGCCAGCAGTTCATCCGGACTGCGGGGGGACACTGAAGCTTTCTTT
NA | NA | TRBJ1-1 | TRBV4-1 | CASSQTSGTPNTEAFF | TGCGCCAGCAGCCAAACCTCCGGGACACCGAACACTGAAGCTTTCTTT
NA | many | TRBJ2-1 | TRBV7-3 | CASSLTGGFEQFF | TGTGCCAGCAGCTTAACGGGGGGCTTTGAGCAGTTCTTC
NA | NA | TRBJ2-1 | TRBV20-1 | CSARVSGISYNQQFF | TGCAGTGCTAGAGTATCCGGGATCTCCTACAATCAGCAGTTCTTC
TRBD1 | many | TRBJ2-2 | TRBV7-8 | CASSLNVDRVNTGELFF | TGTGCCAGCAGCTTAAATGTGGACAGGGTAAACACCGGGGAGCTGTTTTTT
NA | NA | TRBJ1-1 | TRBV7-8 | CASSLGINREAFF | TGTGCCAGCAGCTTAGGCATCAACAGGGAAGCTTTCTTT
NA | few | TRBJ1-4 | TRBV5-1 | CASSLGPREKLFF | TGCGCCAGCAGCTTGGGTCCTCGGGAAAAACTGTTTTTT
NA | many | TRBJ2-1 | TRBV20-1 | CSASVSSYNEQFF | TGCAGTGCTTCTGTGAGCTCCTACAATGAGCAGTTCTTC
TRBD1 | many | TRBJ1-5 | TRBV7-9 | CASSITGTGNQPQHF | TGTGCCAGCAGCATTACCGGGACAGGGAATCAGCCCCAGCATTTT
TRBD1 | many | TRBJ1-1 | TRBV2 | CASSWDRSNTEAFF | TGTGCCAGCAGTTGGGACAGGAGTAACACTGAAGCTTTCTTT
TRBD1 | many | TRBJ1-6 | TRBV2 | CASSGPDRGNYNSPLHF | TGTGCCAGCAGTGGCCCAGACAGGGGCAACTATAATTCACCCCTCCACTTT
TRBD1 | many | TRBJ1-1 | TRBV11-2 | CASSWYSGGIMNTEAFF | TGTGCCAGCAGCTGGTACTCAGGGGGAATCATGAACACTGAAGCTTTCTTT
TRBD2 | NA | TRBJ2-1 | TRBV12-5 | CASRLAGERHEQFF | TGTGCTAGCCGGTTAGCGGGAGAGCGACATGAGCAGTTCTTC
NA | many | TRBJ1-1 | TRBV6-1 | CASSPTSGGAFF | TGTGCCAGCAGTCCAACAAGCGGGGGAGCTTTCTTT
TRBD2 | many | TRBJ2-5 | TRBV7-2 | CASGRRGGLETQYF | TGTGCCAGCGGAAGGCGGGGGGGCCTTGAGACCCAGTACTTC
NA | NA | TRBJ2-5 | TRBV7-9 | CASSLDRRAGETQYF | TGTGCCAGCAGCTTAGACAGGCGAGCCGGGGAGACCCAGTACTTC
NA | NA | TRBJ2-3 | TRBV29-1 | CSVAGWEADTQYF | TGCAGCGTCGCGGGGTGGGAGGCAGATACGCAGTATTTT
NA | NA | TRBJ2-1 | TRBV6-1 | CASSGYRGQTQNNEQFF | TGTGCCAGCAGTGGATATCGCGGACAGACCCAAAACAATGAGCAGTTCTTC
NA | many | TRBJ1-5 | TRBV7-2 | CASSLEVGAVNQPQHF | TGTGCCAGCAGCTTAGAGGTAGGGGCCGTTAATCAGCCCCAGCATTTT
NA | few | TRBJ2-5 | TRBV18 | CASSEGKETQYF | TGTGCCAGCTCGGAGGGAAAAGAGACCCAGTACTTC
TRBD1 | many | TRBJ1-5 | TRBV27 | CASSPPPGTGGFQPQHF | TGTGCCAGCAGTCCCCCCCCCGGGACAGGGGGCTTCCAGCCCCAGCATTTT
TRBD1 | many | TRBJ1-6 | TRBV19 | CASSKGPDRVVYSYNSPLHF | TGTGCCAGTAGCAAAGGACCGGACAGGGTTGTTTACTCCTATAATTCACCCCTCCACTTT
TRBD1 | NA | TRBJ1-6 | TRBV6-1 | CASTRQGRNSPLHF | TGTGCCAGCACCAGACAGGGAAGGAATTCACCCCTCCACTTT
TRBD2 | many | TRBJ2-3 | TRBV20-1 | CSATLEGAGALGTQYF | TGCAGTGCCACCCTCGAGGGAGCGGGAGCCTTAGGTACGCAGTATTTT
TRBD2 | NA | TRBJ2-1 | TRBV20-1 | CSATGSGGSSYNEQFF | TGCAGTGCTACCGGGTCTGGCGGGAGTTCCTACAATGAGCAGTTCTTC
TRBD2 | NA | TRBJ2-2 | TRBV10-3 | CAISVGGSGTGELFF | TGTGCCATCAGTGTGGGGGGGTCCGGCACCGGGGAGCTGTTTTTT
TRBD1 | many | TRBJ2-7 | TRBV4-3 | CASSQNNRGYYEQYF | TGCGCCAGCAGCCAAAATAACAGGGGGTACTACGAGCAGTACTTC
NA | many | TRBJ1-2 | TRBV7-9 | CASSIKEGDGYTF | TGTGCCAGCAGCATTAAAGAGGGCGATGGCTACACCTTC
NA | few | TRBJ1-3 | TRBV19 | CASSIAGQGNTIYF | TGTGCCAGTAGTATTGCAGGGCAGGGAAACACCATATATTTT
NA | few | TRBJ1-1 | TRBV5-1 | CASSSRRQRTNTEAFF | TGCGCCAGCAGCTCGAGAAGGCAACGGACGAACACTGAAGCTTTCTTT
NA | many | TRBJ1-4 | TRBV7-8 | CASSAQGPGGEKLFF | TGTGCCAGCAGCGCGCAGGGTCCGGGAGGTGAAAAACTGTTTTTT
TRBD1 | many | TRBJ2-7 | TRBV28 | CASSSGQGASYEQYF | TGTGCCAGCAGTTCCGGACAGGGAGCTTCCTACGAGCAGTACTTC
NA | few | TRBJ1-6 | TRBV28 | CASSLIEVANSPLHF | TGTGCCAGCAGTTTAATAGAGGTTGCAAATTCACCCCTCCACTTT
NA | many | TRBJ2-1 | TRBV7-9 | CASSLSGHRSYNEQFF | TGTGCCAGCAGCTTAAGTGGACACCGCTCCTACAATGAGCAGTTCTTC
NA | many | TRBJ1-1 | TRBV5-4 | CASSQDPQHRRRVTEAFF | TGCGCCAGCAGCCAAGATCCCCAGCACAGGAGGCGGGTCACTGAAGCTTTCTTT
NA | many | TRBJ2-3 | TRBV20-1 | CSAATGLSTDTQYF | TGCAGTGCCGCTACAGGCCTCAGCACAGATACGCAGTATTTT
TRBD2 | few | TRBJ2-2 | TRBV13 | CASSLTTSWNTGELFF | TGTGCCAGCAGCTTGACGACTAGCTGGAACACCGGGGAGCTGTTTTTT
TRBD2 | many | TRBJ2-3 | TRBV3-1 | CASSQRVLAGGPDTDTQYF | TGTGCCAGCAGCCAACGGGTCCTAGCGGGGGGGCCGGACACAGATACGCAGTATTTT
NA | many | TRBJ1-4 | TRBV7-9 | CASSIARRNDEKLFF | TGTGCCAGCAGTATAGCGAGGCGCAACGATGAAAAACTGTTTTTT
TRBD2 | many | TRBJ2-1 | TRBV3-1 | CASSQGGSSYNEQFF | TGTGCCAGCAGCCAAGGCGGGAGCTCCTACAATGAGCAGTTCTTC
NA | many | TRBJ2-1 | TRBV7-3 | CASKKGRRYDEQFF | TGTGCCAGCAAGAAGGGCCGGCGGTACGATGAGCAGTTCTTC